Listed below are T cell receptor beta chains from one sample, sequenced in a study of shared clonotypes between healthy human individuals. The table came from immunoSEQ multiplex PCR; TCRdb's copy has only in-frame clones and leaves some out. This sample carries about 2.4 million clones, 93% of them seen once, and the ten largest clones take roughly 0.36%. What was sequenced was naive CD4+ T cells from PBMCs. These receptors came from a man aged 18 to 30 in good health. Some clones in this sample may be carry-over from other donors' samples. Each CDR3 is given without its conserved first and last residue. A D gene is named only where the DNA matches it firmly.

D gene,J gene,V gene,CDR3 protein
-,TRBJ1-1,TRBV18,ASSPQVNTEAF
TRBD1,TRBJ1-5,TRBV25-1,ASSESGTGDQPQH
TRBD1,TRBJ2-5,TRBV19,ASSIIGQGGKRTQY
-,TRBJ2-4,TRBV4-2,ASSRRYQAKNIQY
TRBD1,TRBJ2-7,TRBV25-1,ASGRTGTGPREQY
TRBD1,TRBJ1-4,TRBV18,ASSQYRDSWANEKLF
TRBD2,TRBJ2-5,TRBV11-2,ASGRGQETQY
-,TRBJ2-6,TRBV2,ASNYYSGANVLT
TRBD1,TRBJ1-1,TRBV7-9,ASSSITGALNTEAF
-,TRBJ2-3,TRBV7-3,ASSMKHTDTQY
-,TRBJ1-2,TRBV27,ASSDPWGYT
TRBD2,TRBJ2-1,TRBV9,ASSATSGSTEQF
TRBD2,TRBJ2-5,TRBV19,ASSIGWASGYQETQY
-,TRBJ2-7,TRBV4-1,ASSQGGQNGAYEQY
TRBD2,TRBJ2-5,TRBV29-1,AGGGETQY
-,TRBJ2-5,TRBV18,ASSPGPAETQY